Listed here is a single TCR beta chain. Its antigen is not yet known. Base qualities are not at hand, and no much larger clone is one base apart. Collaborating institutions collected whole blood in K2EDTA tubes following their own protocols. For TCRbeta analysis, collaborator samples were shipped as frozen whole blood, as isolated PBMCs, or as DNA extracted from either sample type. Trimming takes 3 bases from V and 6 bases from J, and the germline ends sit 27 bases apart. Counted from cysteine to phenylalanine, this CDR3 has 17 amino acids. Only the CDR3 region is kept as DNA, spanning 51 bases read in frame from base 1. According to the germline V gene (reference sequence), CDR1 reads GTSNPN and CDR2 reads SVGIG. TCRbeta CDR3 regions were amplified from genomic DNA using the immunoSEQ Assay, a bias-controlled multiplex PCR. The published analysis was carried out like this. Within the assay, amplification of reference gene primers was used to estimate how many nucleated cells each sample contained. To quantify the absolute abundance of each unique TCRbeta CDR3 rearrangement, sequence reads were collapsed and filtered. For each sample, productive Simpson clonality was calculated as the square root of Simpson's diversity index across productive rearrangements. TCRdb provides this immuneACCESS table in a form limited to in-frame rearrangements. Some clones are lacking; in checked studies, under half of them reflect an unresolved V gene, and why the rest are absent is not known. That table furnishes V, J and clone size, whereas the DNA furnished D and trimming. The sample table lists about 400,000 clones, more than 85% of them with a count of one. The ten top clones hold 4.3% of the sample.

The record originates from a study of blood T cell repertoires in COVID-19 (dated by TCRdb to the early 2020s). Describing the broader study: Samples from collaborators originated in the United States, Italy and Spain and spanned both the acute and convalescent phases of COVID-19. The material from the prospective study consisted of cDNA or gDNA derived from T cells, B-cell-depleted T cells, or PBMCs. Subjects who had been exposed to COVID-19, were actively infected with it, or had recovered from it provided the deeply sampled blood TCRbeta repertoires that made up the dataset. The repertoires were made available in a free public database intended to serve as a resource for research on the immune response to SARS-CoV-2. The samples were drawn from the first 160 participants of the ongoing ImmuneRACE study and from 950 to 1,500 subjects provided by 6 global collaborators. The sample metadata nearly always contained a de-identified subject ID, COVID-19 status, age in years and sex. Where available, HLA class I and class II types were obtained from metadata supplied by the sample provider rather than from assay-based typing. General findings and caveats noted by the study authors: The quantity of clinical and demographic metadata differed by source and by participant and was supplied without curation.

The chain is made from TRBV30 and TRBJ2-7, with TRBD1 tentatively as D gene (5 bases match). The receptor's source is a young woman with acute or convalescent COVID-19. The sample comprised peripheral blood. The sequence in DNA is TGTGCCTGGAGCCCGATTTTGCGATGGAAGGGGCTAATCGAGCAGTACTTC. Its product reads: CAWSPILRWKGLIEQYF.